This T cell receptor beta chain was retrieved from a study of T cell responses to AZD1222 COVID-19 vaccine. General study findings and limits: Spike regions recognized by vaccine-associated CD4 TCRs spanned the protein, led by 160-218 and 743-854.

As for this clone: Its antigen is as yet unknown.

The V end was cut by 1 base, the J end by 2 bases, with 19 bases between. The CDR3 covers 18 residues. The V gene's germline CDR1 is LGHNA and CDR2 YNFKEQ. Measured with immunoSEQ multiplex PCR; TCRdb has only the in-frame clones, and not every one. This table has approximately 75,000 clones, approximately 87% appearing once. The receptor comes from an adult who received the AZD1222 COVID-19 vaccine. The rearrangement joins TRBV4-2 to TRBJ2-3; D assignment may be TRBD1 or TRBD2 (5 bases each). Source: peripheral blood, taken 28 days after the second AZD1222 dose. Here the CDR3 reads CASSQGGDGRAYTDTQYF. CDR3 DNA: TGTGCCAGCAGCCAAGGTGGGGACGGAAGAGCCTACACAGATACGCAGTATTTT.